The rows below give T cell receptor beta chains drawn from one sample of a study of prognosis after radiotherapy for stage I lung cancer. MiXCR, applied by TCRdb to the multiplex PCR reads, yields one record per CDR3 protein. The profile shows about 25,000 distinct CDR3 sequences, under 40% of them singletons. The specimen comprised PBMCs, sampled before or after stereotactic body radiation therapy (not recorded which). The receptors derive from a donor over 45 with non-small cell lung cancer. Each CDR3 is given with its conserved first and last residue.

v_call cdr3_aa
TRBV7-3 CASSLRLAANTGELFF
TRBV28 CAGSFLHKFGYTF
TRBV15 CATSRDRYSTLHF
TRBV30 CAWSGQGRINQPQHF
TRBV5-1 CESRPAPRGTEAFF
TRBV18 CASSPQQGRAEAFF
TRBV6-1 CASIFTAKNTEAFF
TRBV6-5 CASSYNEAIAGERTYEQYF
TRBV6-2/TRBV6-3 CASSTRMWTSLKDTQYF
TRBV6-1 CASRATGFQPKHF
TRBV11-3 CASSLVKHNEQFF
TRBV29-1 CSVEDPTGLGTEAFF
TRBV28 CASTSPRVGPNIQYF
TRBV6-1 CASTTWAGVRGYTF
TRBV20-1 CSARERVLAGKPWETQYF
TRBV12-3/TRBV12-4 CASSPPRKRGHLFF
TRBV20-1 CSATQGLAGKETQYF
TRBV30 CAWSYSEVGTQYF
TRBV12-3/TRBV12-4 CASTWGTEAFF
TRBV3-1 CASSQDEAGGYEQYF
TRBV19 CASSRSETTGNQPQHF
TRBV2 CASRKGTGNQPQHF
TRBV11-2 CASSLNSGNTIYF
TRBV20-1 CSAHSVAGYRNEQFF
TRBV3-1 CASSQSLGPRMNTEAFF
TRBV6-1 CASMSTNYNSPPHF
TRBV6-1 CASSEYAGSTDTQYF
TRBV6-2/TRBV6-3 CASSYSGQGRAFF
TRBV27 CASSSRGAGYEKLFF
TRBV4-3 CASSQDHFGGYEQYF
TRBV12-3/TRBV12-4 CASSARQGLAKNIQYF
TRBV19 CASSTGGFEAFF
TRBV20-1 CSANQDNGAKLFF
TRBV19 CASSRRVRSGANVMTF
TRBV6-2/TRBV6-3 CASRSTGTDTQYF
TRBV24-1 CATTGATSGANVLTF
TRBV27 CASSLRGDYEQYF
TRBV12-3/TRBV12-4 CASSLHEQFF
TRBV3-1 CASSQDTVWTSGLGDTQYF
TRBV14 CASSPSAAVAAFF
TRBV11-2 CATAPDSNTGELFF
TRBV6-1 CASSHGRETGELFF
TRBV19 CATVSLAGSREQFF
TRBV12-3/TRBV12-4 CASSLYLDADTQYF
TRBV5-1 CASSTGLAGGHNEQFF
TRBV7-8 CASNRGAETQYF